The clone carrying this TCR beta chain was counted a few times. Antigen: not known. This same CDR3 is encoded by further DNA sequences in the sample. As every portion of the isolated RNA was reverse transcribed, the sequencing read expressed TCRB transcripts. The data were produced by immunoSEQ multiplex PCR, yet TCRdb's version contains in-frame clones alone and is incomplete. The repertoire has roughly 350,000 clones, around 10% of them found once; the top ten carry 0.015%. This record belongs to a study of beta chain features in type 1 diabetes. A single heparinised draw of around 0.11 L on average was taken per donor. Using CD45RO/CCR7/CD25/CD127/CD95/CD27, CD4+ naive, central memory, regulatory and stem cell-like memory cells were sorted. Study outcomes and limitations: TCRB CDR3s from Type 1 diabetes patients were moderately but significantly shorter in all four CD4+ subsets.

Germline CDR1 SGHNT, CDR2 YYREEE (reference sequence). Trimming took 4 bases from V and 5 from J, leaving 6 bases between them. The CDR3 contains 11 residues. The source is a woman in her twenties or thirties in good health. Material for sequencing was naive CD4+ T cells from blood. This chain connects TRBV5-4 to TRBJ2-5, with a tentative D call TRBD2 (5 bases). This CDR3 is CASSPGETQYF. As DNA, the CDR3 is TGTGCCAGCAGCCCGGGGGAGACCCAGTACTTC.